The clone carrying this TCR beta chain showed up just once. A single base is all that separates this from a far larger clone, so a read error is likely. The time point was: newly diagnosed GD, antithyroid drugs for less than 3 months. The authors made the TCR library using RNA they extracted from PBMCs. This CDR3 comprises 16 residues. Germline V CDR1 and CDR2: SGHTA, FQGNSA. Sequencing libraries for TCR beta were prepared with iRepertoire HTBI primers and Arm-PCR of CDR3 regions. One entry per CDR3 protein, called by TCRdb with MiXCR from the multiplex PCR reads. The profile covers 440,000 or so distinct CDR3 sequences, with approximately 16% appearing a single time and roughly 10% taken by the ten largest. The entry originates in a study of regulatory T cells in long-lasting Graves disease. For the study at large: Graves' patients diagnosed newly had used antithyroid drugs under 3 months.

These data also formed part of another study, on T cells in Graves' hyperthyroidism and ophthalmopathy.

The clonotype originates from a woman aged 30 to 39 with Graves disease. The chain uses TRBV7-2 and TRBJ2-5; 7 bases agree with TRBD2. This sample comprised peripheral blood mononuclear cells (PBMCs), obtained at new diagnosis, from a patient treated with antithyroid drugs. The CDR3 loop is CASSLVGREIQEIQYF. Written as DNA, the CDR3 is TGTGCCAGCAGCTTAGTGGGGCGGGAGATCCAAGAGATCCAGTACTTC. The whole variable domain, filled in from reference TRBV7-2 and TRBJ2-5, reads GAGVSQSPSNKVTEKGKDVELRCDPISGHTALYWYRQSLGQGLEFLIYFQGNSAPDKSGLPSDRFSAERTGGSVSTLTIQRTQQEDSAVYLCASSLVGREIQEIQYFGPGTRLLVL.